The entry that follows covers one T cell receptor (beta chain) sequence. What it binds is unknown. The data are from a study of blood T cells in healthy people across ages. Overall study findings and caveats: Higher diversity and more naive CD4+ cells were features of long-lived donors, compared to aged donors. Unknown donor CMV status possibly confounded expanded clonotype changes.

CDR3 length: 19 amino acids. The V gene's germline CDR1 is SGHRS and CDR2 YFSETQ. Using a J-beta primer mix together with a sample-barcoded 5' primer, a second PCR was run for 7 to 11 cycles. TCRdb itself ran the 5' RACE reads through MiXCR, one entry per CDR3 protein. The sample lists some 1.1 million distinct CDR3 sequences, more than 30% seen once, with about an eighth in the top ten. Peripheral blood, about 9.8 milliliters per donor, was collected. Samples each yielded at least 6 micrograms of total RNA. Sequenced input: blood. The chain carries TRBV5-1 and TRBJ2-1; 8 nucleotides agree with TRBD2. With the DNA end fitting TRBJ2-7 better, the J assignment may be wrong. This receptor was taken from a man in his late teens or twenties in good health. CDR3 bases: TGCGCCAGCAGCTTGGATCTGGGGCGGGGGGCCCTCTCCTACAATGAGCAGTACTTC. Translated: CASSLDLGRGALSYNEQYF.